These T cell receptor beta chains were read from a single sample in a study of CD8 T cells in Susac syndrome. TCRdb processed the immunoSEQ multiplex PCR reads anew with MiXCR; each CDR3 protein has one entry. Among around 180,000 distinct CDR3 sequences listed, about 95% were seen once. Source material: CD8+ T cells from PBMCs. These TCRs come from a human donor with multiple sclerosis. Each CDR3 is given with its conserved first and last residue. Each record gives: D gene, clone size, V gene, J gene, CDR3 DNA, CDR3 protein. The D gene is left open where the match is weak. Clone size is stated in some rows and not others, as once, few, many or a class when expanded.

D: -
size: -
V: TRBV7-9
J: TRBJ1-2
DNA: TGTGCCAGCAGCCCACTGACAGCCAACTATGGCTACACCTTC
CDR3: CASSPLTANYGYTF

D: -
size: -
V: TRBV13
J: TRBJ1-5
DNA: TGTGCCAGCAGCTTATCGGGTCAGCCCCAGCATTTT
CDR3: CASSLSGQPQHF

D: -
size: -
V: TRBV27
J: TRBJ2-7
DNA: TGTGCCAGCAGCTCTAGACAGGAGGGGTTGTACGAGCAGTACTTC
CDR3: CASSSRQEGLYEQYF

D: -
size: -
V: TRBV20-1
J: TRBJ2-1
DNA: TGCAGTGCTAGGGTCTGGGGCGGGACCTACAATGAGCAGTTCTTC
CDR3: CSARVWGGTYNEQFF

D: -
size: -
V: TRBV3-1
J: TRBJ1-5
DNA: TGTGCCAGCAGCCAAGTCGGCTTCGACCAGCCCCAGCATTTT
CDR3: CASSQVGFDQPQHF

D: -
size: -
V: TRBV30
J: TRBJ2-7
DNA: TGTGCCTGGAGTAGCAGCTTAATGATCTACGAGCAGTACTTC
CDR3: CAWSSSLMIYEQYF

D: -
size: -
V: TRBV27
J: TRBJ2-3
DNA: TGTGCCAGCAGTTTACCCACAGGGACGCAGTATTTT
CDR3: CASSLPTGTQYF

D: -
size: -
V: TRBV20-1
J: TRBJ2-1
DNA: TGCAGTGCAGTATTTAATGAGCAGTTCTTC
CDR3: CSAVFNEQFF

D: -
size: -
V: TRBV9
J: TRBJ2-1
DNA: TGTGCCAGCAGCGCACCGATTTCCTTGAACAATGAGCAGTTCTTC
CDR3: CASSAPISLNNEQFF

D: TRBD2
size: -
V: TRBV4-1
J: TRBJ2-5
DNA: TGCGCCAGCAGCCAAGTTCCTGCTAGCGGGAGTTTGGAGACCCAGTACTTC
CDR3: CASSQVPASGSLETQYF

D: TRBD1
size: -
V: TRBV29-1
J: TRBJ2-5
DNA: TGCAGCGTTGTAGTCCGGGACAGGGTTCAAGAGACCCAGTACTTC
CDR3: CSVVVRDRVQETQYF

D: TRBD1
size: -
V: TRBV20-1
J: TRBJ2-7
DNA: TGCAGTGCTGCGACAGGGGGTGTCTACGAGCAGTACTTC
CDR3: CSAATGGVYEQYF

D: -
size: -
V: TRBV15
J: TRBJ1-6
DNA: TGTGCCACCAGCCAGGGGAGGGATCTCTATAATTCACCCCTCCACTTT
CDR3: CATSQGRDLYNSPLHF

D: -
size: -
V: TRBV29-1
J: TRBJ2-7
DNA: TGCAGCGCGGGACGGCTTCACGAGCAGTACTTC
CDR3: CSAGRLHEQYF

D: TRBD2
size: -
V: TRBV12-3/TRBV12-4
J: TRBJ2-7
DNA: TGTGCCAGCAGAGCTAGCGGGGGACGATACTACGAGCAGTACTTC
CDR3: CASRASGGRYYEQYF

D: TRBD2
size: -
V: TRBV20-1
J: TRBJ2-1
DNA: TGCAGTGCTAGTCGGCTAGCGGGAGGGAACTATAACAATGAGCAGTTCTTC
CDR3: CSASRLAGGNYNNEQFF

D: TRBD2
size: -
V: TRBV15
J: TRBJ2-3
DNA: TGTGCCACCAGCAGAGATGCACTAGCGGGACTCACAGATACGCAGTATTTT
CDR3: CATSRDALAGLTDTQYF

D: TRBD1
size: -
V: TRBV2
J: TRBJ2-1
DNA: TGTGCCACTCCCCGACAGGGTAGACACAATGAGCAGTTCTTC
CDR3: CATPRQGRHNEQFF

D: -
size: once
V: TRBV4-1
J: TRBJ1-1
DNA: TGCGCCAGCAGCCAAGTTGGTATGAACACTGAAGCTTTCTTT
CDR3: CASSQVGMNTEAFF

D: -
size: -
V: TRBV20-1
J: TRBJ2-7
DNA: TGCAGTACCCCGGGAGACGCGGACCCCTACGAGCAGTACTTC
CDR3: CSTPGDADPYEQYF

D: TRBD1
size: -
V: TRBV5-6
J: TRBJ2-1
DNA: TGTGCCAGCAGCCCGGGAACCGGGACAGGCCTTTACAATGAGCAGTTCTTC
CDR3: CASSPGTGTGLYNEQFF

D: -
size: -
V: TRBV6-2/TRBV6-3
J: TRBJ2-7
DNA: TGTGCCAGCAACACCGGAGGGTACGAGCAGTACTTC
CDR3: CASNTGGYEQYF

D: TRBD1
size: -
V: TRBV5-6
J: TRBJ2-7
DNA: TGTGCCAGCAGCTCCGATGGACAGGGTTACGAGCAGTACTTC
CDR3: CASSSDGQGYEQYF

D: -
size: -
V: TRBV5-1
J: TRBJ2-5
DNA: TGCGCCAGCAGCTTGGATCAGACCCAGTACTTC
CDR3: CASSLDQTQYF